This paragraph reports one T cell receptor (beta chain). The target antigen is unknown. This PCR relied on a set of 60 Vbeta primers and 13 Jbeta primers. Profiled with immunoSEQ multiplex PCR; TCRdb holds only in-frame clones, not every one. The table records approximately 240,000 clones, roughly 82% of them present only once. The sample belongs to a study of cytomegalovirus exposure and HLA in healthy donors. Study results and limitations: Apart from CMV serostatus, no immune exposure information was available. Researchers reported from a later analysis that most CMV-associated TCR beta chains appeared HLA-restricted. Later on, an analysis tied approximately 17,000 TCR beta sequences to HLA alleles at 0.05 false discovery rate.

Participants comprised healthy donors of bone marrow. CDR3 size: 13 residues. V shed 4 bases and J shed 7 bases, with 13 bases lying between them. CDR1 is LGHNA and CDR2 is YSLEER in the germline V gene. What was sequenced was PBMCs. The gene calls are TRBV4-3 and TRBJ1-1, with D perhaps matching TRBD1 (5 bases). The source is a woman aged 40 to 49 in good health and CMV-seropositive. The CDR3 region is CASSRQPNGEAFF. The CDR3 coding sequence is TGCGCCAGCAGCCGACAGCCTAACGGTGAAGCTTTCTTT.